These 27 T cell receptor beta chains were all obtained from the same sample, sequenced in a study of neoadjuvant nivolumab and ipilimumab in lung cancer. Some clones are missing from TCRdb's copy, which holds only in-frame ones; the method was immunoSEQ multiplex PCR. This repertoire shows more than 15,000 clones, almost 80% found once; its top ten account for under 9.5%. The sample was tumor tissue, taken after neoadjuvant nivolumab, alone or with ipilimumab, at or shortly before surgery. These receptors were taken from an adult with non-small cell lung cancer.

Written as DNA, the CDR3 is TGTGCCAGCAGCCCCCGGTCAGACTATGGCTACACCTTC. As protein: CASSPRSDYGYTF. This chain links TRBV5-6 with TRBJ1-2; D unclear. V lost 4 bases to trimming and J lost 3 bases, with 10 bases between them. The CDR3 covers 13 residues. Looked up from germline, CDR1 is SGHDT and CDR2 is YYEEEE. Together with reference TRBV5-6 and TRBJ1-2, the CDR3 gives the full variable domain: DAGVTQSPTHLIKTRGQQVTLRCSPKSGHDTVSWYQQALGQGPQFIFQYYEEEERQRGNFPDRFSGHQFPNYSSELNVNALLLGDSALYLCASSPRSDYGYTFGSGTRLTVV.

The chain has TRBV7-6 and TRBJ2-3; D gene unclear. The germline V gene has CDR1 SGHVS and CDR2 FNYEAQ. The CDR3 extends over 15 amino acids. Trimming removed 2 bases at V and 2 bases at J, with 11 bases between. In DNA form, the CDR3 reads TGTGCCAGCAGCTTACGGCTAGTTGCCACAGATACGCAGTATTTT. Protein product: CASSLRLVATDTQYF. The variable domain in full, with the rest retrieved from reference TRBV7-6 and TRBJ2-3, is GAGVSQSPRYKVTKRGQDVALRCDPISGHVSLYWYRQALGQGPEFLTYFNYEAQQDKSGLPNDRFSAERPEGSISTLTIQRTEQRDSAMYRCASSLRLVATDTQYFGPGTRLTVL.

This clone was observed a few times. The chain recombines TRBV18 with TRBJ1-1; perhaps TRBD1 as D (5 bases). Trimming cost V 4 bases and J 0 bases, with 6 bases left between them. Germline CDR1 and CDR2: KGHSH and LQKENI. This CDR3 comprises 13 residues. The CDR3 DNA reads as TGTGCCAGCTCACAGGGGTTGAACACTGAAGCTTTCTTT. Encoded protein: CASSQGLNTEAFF.

The V and J genes are TRBV4-3 and TRBJ1-2; the D is unclear. The germline CDR1 and CDR2 sequences are LGHNA and YSLEER. V was clipped by 0 bases and J by 2 bases, with 10 bases between them. The CDR3 has 15 amino acids. The CDR3 sequence is CASSQEAAENYGYTF. The CDR3 DNA reads TGCGCCAGCAGCCAAGAAGCGGCGGAGAACTATGGCTACACCTTC.

J is TRBJ2-1 and V is TRBV7-8; 7 bases map to TRBD2. Germline loops: CDR1 SGHVS, CDR2 FQNEAQ. The CDR3 has 16 residues. V lost 0 bases to trimming and J lost 6 bases; unmatched junction nucleotides: 8. The CDR3 sequence: CASSLASSGVGNEQFF. CDR3 sequence (DNA): TGTGCCAGCAGCTTAGCCTCGAGCGGGGTAGGCAATGAGCAGTTCTTC.

This clone was observed once. The V call is TRBV6-5, the J call TRBJ1-4; D is unclear. V shed 5 bases and J shed 7 bases, with 8 bases lying between them. CDR3 length: 12 amino acids. Germline assignment: CDR1 MNHEY and CDR2 SVGAGI. The CDR3 DNA is TGTGCCAGCAGTACCGTGGGTGAAAAACTGTTTTTT. Protein: CASSTVGEKLFF.

The genes are TRBV14 and TRBJ2-7; 7 bases align to TRBD2. The CDR3 sequence is 15 residues long. The trim removed 6 bases at V and 4 bases at J, leaving 12 bases unmatched. Germline CDR1 and CDR2: SGHDN and FVKESK. The CDR3 region has the DNA TGTGCCAGCAGTCCGGTCGGGGGGTCGGGATACGAGCAGTACTTC. Encoded protein: CASSPVGGSGYEQYF.

The count of this clone is one. The chain links TRBV28 to TRBJ2-7; D is uncertain. V was cut by 3 bases and J by 3 bases, with 6 bases left in between. CDR3 size: 12 residues. Per the germline V gene, CDR1 is MDHEN and CDR2 is SYDVKM. The CDR3 loop reads CASSFAYYEQYF. CDR3 coding DNA: TGTGCCAGCAGTTTCGCCTACTACGAGCAGTACTTC. The full variable domain, with the rest looked up from reference TRBV28 and TRBJ2-7, is DVKVTQSSRYLVKRTGEKVFLECVQDMDHENMFWYRQDPGLGLRLIYFSYDVKMKEKGDIPEGYSVSREKKERFSLILESASTNQTSMYLCASSFAYYEQYFGPGTRLTVT.

V is TRBV4-3 and J is TRBJ1-2, with a tentative D call TRBD1 (6 bases). Germline assignment: CDR1 LGHNA and CDR2 YSLEER. This CDR3 contains 17 residues. Trimming removed 0 bases at V and 0 bases at J, with 14 bases between. CDR3 loop: CASSQDRAGTTNYGYTF. The CDR3 DNA is TGCGCCAGCAGCCAAGATAGGGCCGGGACAACTAACTATGGCTACACCTTC.

The chain has TRBV4-1 and TRBJ1-6, with D possibly being TRBD1 (5 bases). Germline V gene lookup returns CDR1 MGHRA and CDR2 YSYEKL. The CDR3 runs to 12 residues. V lost 3 bases and J 14 bases, leaving 11 bases between the germline ends. Here the CDR3 reads CASSHGQGSLHF. For the CDR3, the DNA is TGCGCCAGCAGCCATGGCCAGGGATCCCTCCACTTT.

This clone has only a few counts. The chain has TRBV19 and TRBJ2-7; D ambiguous. Trimming cost V 0 bases and J 2 bases, with 8 bases left between them. This CDR3 spans 14 amino acids. CDR1 is LNHDA and CDR2 is SQIVND in the germline V gene (reference sequence). CDR3 in amino acids: CASSIDLGTYEQYF. The CDR3 DNA sequence: TGTGCCAGTAGTATAGATCTGGGTACCTACGAGCAGTACTTC.

Details on this clone: The same CDR3 can be traced to other DNA sequences in this sample. The chain is built from TRBV6-6 and TRBJ1-1, with 10 positions matching TRBD1. Germline V gene sequence: CDR1 MNHNY, CDR2 SVGAGI (reference sequence). This CDR3 region has 15 residues. The J segment lost 1 base and the V segment lost 4 bases, leaving 3 bases of the junction unmatched. Here the CDR3 DNA reads TGTGCCAGCAGTTCCAGGGACAGGGGGAACACTGAAGCTTTCTTT. Its translation is CASSSRDRGNTEAFF.

This clone was detected a few times. The genes are TRBV7-9 and TRBJ1-6, with a possible D match to TRBD1 (6 bases). CDR1 is SEHNR, CDR2 FQNEAQ, per germline (reference sequence). V was pared by 3 bases and J by 6 bases, with 12 bases between. This CDR3 has 15 amino acids. The CDR3, as DNA: TGTGCCAGCAGCTTTAGGCAGGGGACTAATTCACCCCTCCACTTT. Its protein is CASSFRQGTNSPLHF.

The chain employs TRBV5-1 and TRBJ1-6, with D possibly being TRBD1 (5 bases). This CDR3 has 15 residues. With 0 bases removed from V and 9 bases from J, the gap between germline ends came to 13 bases. Germline-derived CDR1 and CDR2 are SGHRS and YFSETQ. CDR3 DNA sequence: TGCGCCAGCAGCTTGGAGGGGACGATCATTTCACCCCTCCACTTT. Translation gives CASSLEGTIISPLHF.

V and J are TRBV11-2 and TRBJ1-1; D remains ambiguous. Germline loops: CDR1 SGHAT, CDR2 FQNNGV. The CDR3 extends over 13 amino acids. V dropped 3 bases and J dropped 4 bases, with 9 bases sitting between them. The CDR3 sequence is CASSFVEGTEAFF. Written as DNA, the CDR3 is TGTGCCAGCAGCTTCGTCGAGGGCACTGAAGCTTTCTTT.

The chain joins TRBV7-2 to TRBJ2-1; 8 bases fit TRBD2. The V gene's germline CDR1 is SGHTA and CDR2 FQGNSA. The CDR3 totals 13 residues. V was clipped by 6 bases and J by 9 bases; unmatched bases: 7. The CDR3 DNA is TGTGCCAGCAGTTCACGGGGGGGGATTGAGCAGTTCTTC. Translation: CASSSRGGIEQFF.

V gene TRBV7-2 combines with J gene TRBJ2-7; unclear D gene. This CDR3 contains 11 residues. The germline CDR1 and CDR2 sequences are SGHTA and FQGNSA. Trimming stripped 5 bases from V and 1 base from J, with 3 bases between. The CDR3 region has the DNA TGTGCCAGCAGCCCTTCCTACGAGCAGTACTTC. This sequence encodes CASSPSYEQYF.

The V gene is TRBV30, the J gene TRBJ2-7, with 8 nucleotides matching TRBD1. With V trimmed by 2 bases and J by 4 bases, 7 bases remained unmatched. Germline CDR1 reads GTSNPN; CDR2 reads SVGIG (reference sequence). The CDR3 is 14 amino acids. In DNA form, the CDR3 reads TGTGCCTGGAGTAGAAGACAGGGGAGTTACGAGCAGTACTTC. It translates to CAWSRRQGSYEQYF.

CDR3 coding DNA: TGTGCCAGCTCACGGGCAGGGGGCTACAATGAGCAGTTCTTC. Translated, it gives CASSRAGGYNEQFF. The chain employs TRBV18 and TRBJ2-1, with 7 bases aligning to TRBD1. From germline, CDR1 is KGHSH and CDR2 LQKENI. Germline trimming cut 4 bases from V and 3 bases from J; bases unmatched to any gene: 3. The CDR3 extends over 14 amino acids. The full variable domain, in which reference TRBV18 and TRBJ2-1 provide the parts outside the CDR3, is NAGVMQNPRHLVRRRGQEARLRCSPMKGHSHVYWYRQLPEEGLKFMVYLQKENIIDESGMPKERFSAEFPKEGPSILRIQQVVRGDSAAYFCASSRAGGYNEQFFGPGTRLTVL.

This clone appeared once. The rearrangement links TRBV7-9 to TRBJ1-4; D is possibly TRBD1 (6 bases). The CDR3 runs 14 residues. The germline gives CDR1 SEHNR, CDR2 FQNEAQ (reference sequence). V was shortened by 5 bases and J by 4 bases, with 11 bases between the two germline ends. For the CDR3, the DNA is TGTGCCAGCAGCCTGGACAGTTATAATGAAAAACTGTTTTTT. Amino acids: CASSLDSYNEKLFF.

The V gene is TRBV29-1, the J gene TRBJ1-2; D uncertain. Germline CDR1 SQVTM, CDR2 ANQGSEA. V was cut by 4 bases and J by 6 bases, with 15 bases left in between. This CDR3 is built from 13 residues. The CDR3 sequence: CSVGARERHGYTF. CDR3 nucleotides: TGCAGCGTTGGGGCTAGGGAAAGGCATGGCTACACCTTC. Filled out from reference TRBV29-1 and TRBJ1-2, the complete variable domain reads SAVISQKPSRDICQRGTSLTIQCQVDSQVTMMFWYRQQPGQSLTLIATANQGSEATYESGFVIDKFPISRPNLTFSTLTVSNMSPEDSSIYLCSVGARERHGYTFGSGTRLTVV.

This clone was counted once. This rearrangement joins TRBV30 to TRBJ2-2, with TRBD2 matching over 8 bases. The junction had 9 bases not matched to a gene; V was cut back by 3 bases and J by 6 bases. The CDR3 is 15 amino acids. The germline gives CDR1 GTSNPN, CDR2 SVGIG (reference sequence). CDR3: CAWRVFAGGPGELFF. The CDR3 bases are TGTGCCTGGAGGGTTTTTGCGGGGGGCCCCGGGGAGCTGTTTTTT.

The J gene is TRBJ1-2, the V gene TRBV4-3, with TRBD1 identical over 9 bases. J was trimmed by 7 bases and V by 2 bases; bases with no gene match: 8. The CDR3 is 15 residues long. The V gene's germline CDR1 is LGHNA and CDR2 YSLEER. CDR3 bases: TGCGCCAGCAGCCAAACCGGGACAGGGACTTTTGGCTACACCTTC. It is translated as CASSQTGTGTFGYTF.

This clone is labeled medium-sized. Within the sample, other DNA sequences also encode this same CDR3. V and J are TRBV27 and TRBJ1-5; no reliable D call. CDR1 and CDR2 (germline): MNHEY, SMNVEV (reference sequence). The V end lost 0 bases, the J end lost 0 bases, and 6 bases lay between the germline ends. The CDR3 covers 15 residues. Written as DNA, the CDR3 is TGTGCCAGCAGTTTATCCAGGTATAGCAATCAGCCCCAGCATTTT. Translated: CASSLSRYSNQPQHF.

CDR3 residues: CASSQTGQRSALHF. The CDR3 DNA follows: TGTGCCAGCAGTCAAACTGGACAACGTTCGGCCCTCCACTTT. The rearrangement joins TRBV6-6 to TRBJ1-6, with TRBD1 as a possible D gene (5 bases). The CDR3 has 14 residues. Looked up from germline, CDR1 is MNHNY and CDR2 is SVGAGI (reference sequence). The V and J ends lost 5 bases and 14 bases respectively, with 19 bases between them.

The chain employs TRBV5-1 and TRBJ2-2; TRBD2 might be the D (5 bases). The germline V gene encodes CDR1 SGHRS and CDR2 YFSETQ. The CDR3 extends over 14 amino acids. V lost 2 bases and J lost 3, with 8 bases in between. The CDR3 bases are TGCGCCAGCAGCTTCGGGGATCACACCGGGGAGCTGTTTTTT. Protein sequence: CASSFGDHTGELFF.

V usage is TRBV11-1 and J usage is TRBJ1-3; 8 bases are shared with TRBD1. Germline assignment: CDR1 SGHAT and CDR2 FQDESV (reference sequence). This CDR3 is built from 14 residues. The V segment lost 5 bases and the J segment 3 bases; nucleotides outside the gene matches: 3. The CDR3 reads CASSPGQVGNTIYF. CDR3 coding DNA: TGTGCCAGCAGCCCGGGACAGGTTGGAAACACCATATATTTT.